This T cell receptor (beta chain) was sequenced during a study of OX40 agonist ivuxolimab in advanced cancers. Study overall: Participants averaged approximately 65 years of age (range roughly 23 to 79) and were 75% to 90% male.

Using immunoSEQ multiplex PCR, the repertoire was profiled, and TCRdb retains in-frame clones only, with some absent. The top ten clones hold about 0.19% of a sample with about 99,000 clones, 94% of them seen once. Here the sequenced sample was CD4+ or CD8+ T cells sorted from blood, taken in a trial of the OX40 agonist ivuxolimab. The sequence derives from an adult with an advanced solid tumor such as melanoma, head and neck, liver or kidney cancer.

CDR3 protein: CASSPQPGQGEETQYF. CDR3 DNA sequence: TGTGCCAGCAGTCCTCAACCGGGACAGGGAGAAGAGACCCAGTACTTC. The chain combines TRBV5-4 with TRBJ2-5; 9 bases are shared with TRBD1. After removal of 5 bases from V and 3 bases from J, the junction contained 11 bases not matched to a gene. Germline loops: CDR1 SGHNT, CDR2 YYREEE (reference sequence). This CDR3 comprises 16 residues.